This TCR beta chain stems from a study of PD-1 blockade in mismatch repair-deficient tumors. Sequencing used immunoSEQ multiplex PCR; TCRdb keeps in-frame clones, though not all of them. The sample consists of more than 11,000 clones, approximately 81% of them appearing once. CDR3 length: 16 amino acids. Germline trimming cut 5 bases from V and 2 bases from J; bases unmatched to any gene: 8. Germline lookup yields CDR1 SGHAT and CDR2 FQNNGV. Time point in this sample: approximately ten-day in vitro stimulation with candidate neoantigen peptide 4. Seven ELISpot-reactive neoantigen peptides each drove an approximately ten-day in vitro stimulation. Clone fold changes were calculated against an identical culture without peptide. To note about this clone: Its antigen is still unknown.

The chain links TRBV11-2 to TRBJ2-7; 11 nucleotides match TRBD2. Sequenced material: cells cultured in vitro, taken from a patient treated with pembrolizumab. The source is an adult with mismatch repair-deficient cancer. The CDR3 reads CASSAASGRSPYEQYF. As DNA, the CDR3 is TGTGCCAGCAGCGCTGCTAGCGGGAGGTCCCCCTACGAGCAGTACTTC.